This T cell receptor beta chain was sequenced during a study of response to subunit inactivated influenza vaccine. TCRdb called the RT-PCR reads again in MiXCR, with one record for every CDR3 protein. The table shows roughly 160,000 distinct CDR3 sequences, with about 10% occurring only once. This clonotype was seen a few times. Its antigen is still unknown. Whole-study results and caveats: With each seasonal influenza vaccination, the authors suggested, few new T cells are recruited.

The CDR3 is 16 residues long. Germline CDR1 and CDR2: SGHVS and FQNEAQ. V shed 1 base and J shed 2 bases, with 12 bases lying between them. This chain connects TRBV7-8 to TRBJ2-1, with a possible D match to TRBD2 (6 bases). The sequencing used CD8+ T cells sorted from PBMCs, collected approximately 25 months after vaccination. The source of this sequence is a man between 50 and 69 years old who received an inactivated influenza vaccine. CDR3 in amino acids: CASSLGAGPPYNEQFF. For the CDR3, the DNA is TGTGCCAGCAGCTTAGGGGCGGGGCCCCCCTACAATGAGCAGTTCTTC. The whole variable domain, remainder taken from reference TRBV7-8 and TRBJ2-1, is GAGVSQSPRYKVAKRGQDVALRCDPISGHVSLFWYQQALGQGPEFLTYFQNEAQLDKSGLPSDRFFAERPEGSVSTLKIQRTQQEDSAVYLCASSLGAGPPYNEQFFGPGTRLTVL.